These 13 T cell receptor beta chains were sequenced from one sample in a study of glioma-infiltrating T cells (dated by TCRdb to the mid-2010s). The sample was run on an Illumina MiSeq. The iRepertoire nested amplicon-rescue multiplex PCR (arm-PCR) platform was used to amplify TCR alpha and beta CDR3 regions from RNA. TCRdb applied fastp at Q25 and MiXCR to the public reads, then kept only in-frame beta chains. Each CDR3 protein appears once, grouped with its most common genes and DNA. Here the sample has a few hundred thousand distinct CDR3 sequences; approximately 42% occur a single time. The top ten constitute 12% of the sample. The sample was glioma tissue, nonneoplastic brain tissue, or PBMCs (not recorded which). All receptors come from a human donor with low-grade glioma or glioblastoma, undergoing nonglioma brain surgery, or in good health (not recorded which).

In regard to this clonotype: A single base separates this from a much larger clone, so it may be a read error. Since the CDR3 does not end with the conserved phenylalanine or tryptophan, this likely comes from a read error. V usage is TRBV20-1 and J usage is TRBJ1-1; a possible D gene is TRBD1 (6 bases). The CDR3 covers 17 residues. The V gene's germline CDR1 is DFQATT and CDR2 SNEGSKA (reference sequence). V was clipped by 3 bases and J by 1 base, with 21 bases between them. The CDR3 here is CSARTELIGGANTEAFL. CDR3 nucleotides: TGCAGTGCTAGGACCGAACTGATAGGGGGGGCGAACACTGAAGCTTTCCTT.

V gene TRBV4-1 combines with J gene TRBJ2-7; no clear D. CDR1 is MGHRA and CDR2 is YSYEKL in the germline V gene. The CDR3 runs to 14 residues. Trimming stripped 1 base from V and 6 bases from J, with 13 bases between. The CDR3 nucleotides are TGCGCCAGCAGCCAAGGAGAGCTCGTCGGCGAGCAGTACTTC. Translated, it gives CASSQGELVGEQYF.

With respect to this clonotype: One end of the junction is discordant with germline, which a read error may explain. The gene calls are TRBV25-1 and TRBJ1-2, with unresolved D. Looked up from germline, CDR1 is MGHDK and CDR2 is SYGVNS. The CDR3 length is 11 residues. The CDR3 nucleotides read TGTGCCAGCAGTGTGAACTATGTCTACACCTTC. Residues: CASSVNYVYTF.

Worth noting for this clonotype: This may stem from a read error, because a much larger clone lies one nucleotide away. The chain recombines TRBV27 with TRBJ1-1; TRBD1 aligns across 7 bases. CDR3 length equals 16 residues. The V gene's germline CDR1 is MNHEY and CDR2 SMNVEV (reference sequence). V shed 6 bases, J shed 4 bases, and the junction held 14 bases outside the gene matches. The CDR3 sequence: CASRKTTGAASTEAFF. The CDR3 DNA reads TGTGCCAGCAGGAAGACTACAGGGGCCGCTAGCACTGAAGCTTTCTTT.

The chain uses TRBV28 and TRBJ2-7; 9 bases fit TRBD1. Germline lookup yields CDR1 MDHEN and CDR2 SYDVKM. There are 16 residues in the CDR3. V shed 5 bases and J 3 bases; nucleotides not matched to a gene: 11. Here the CDR3 reads CASSPSDRGNLYEQYF. CDR3 DNA sequence: TGTGCCAGCAGTCCCTCGGACAGGGGCAACCTCTACGAGCAGTACTTC.

In its sample, this clonotype was seen once. The J gene is TRBJ2-5, the V gene TRBV4-2, with 13 positions matching TRBD2. CDR1 is LGHNA and CDR2 is YNFKEQ in the germline V gene. Unmatched junction bases numbered 6, after V lost 3 bases and J lost 5 bases. The length of the CDR3 is 16 residues. Here the CDR3 reads CASSHQLAGGRETQYF. The DNA of the CDR3 is TGTGCCAGCAGCCATCAACTAGCGGGAGGGCGTGAGACCCAGTACTTC.

V usage is TRBV20-1 and J usage is TRBJ1-5; D is perhaps TRBD1 (5 bases). Germline lookup yields CDR1 DFQATT and CDR2 SNEGSKA (reference sequence). The CDR3 consists of 19 residues. Deletions cut 0 bases from V and 0 bases from J, with 21 bases between. In DNA form, the CDR3 reads TGCAGTGCTAGAGATTTCCCGACAGTTTTGGGAGGTAGCAATCAGCCCCAGCATTTT. This encodes CSARDFPTVLGGSNQPQHF.

For this clonotype: A much larger clone lies one base from this, so it may be a read error. This chain connects TRBV7-2 to TRBJ1-5; D uncertain. The V and J ends lost 1 base and 6 bases respectively, with 10 bases between them. This CDR3 has 14 residues. In germline, CDR1 is SGHTA, CDR2 FQGNSA. CDR3 sequence: CASSLVAISQPQHF. For the CDR3, the DNA is TGTGCCAGCAGCTTAGTGGCTATAAGTCAGCCCCAGCATTTT.

As to this clonotype: Since a much larger clone is just one base distant, this may be a read error. The chain recombines TRBV15 with TRBJ1-1, with 7 positions matching TRBD1. The CDR3 covers 15 residues. Germline V gene data show CDR1 as LNHNV and CDR2 as YYDKDF (reference sequence). V was pared by 0 bases and J by 1 base, with 2 bases of the junction left unmatched. The CDR3 sequence is CATSRDKGANTEAFF. The CDR3 bases are TGTGCCACCAGCAGAGATAAGGGGGCGAACACTGAAGCTTTCTTT.

The chain combines TRBV12-3 or TRBV12-4 with TRBJ2-2; D perhaps matches TRBD2 (6 bases). Trimming took 3 bases from V and 0 from J, leaving 11 bases between them. The CDR3 has 16 residues. Here the CDR3 DNA reads TGTGCCAGCAGTTTCTTAGCGGCTTCGAACACCGGGGAGCTGTTTTTT. This gives the protein CASSFLAASNTGELFF.

The chain recombines TRBV19 with TRBJ1-1; D may be TRBD1 (5 bases). Germline-derived CDR1 and CDR2 are LNHDA and SQIVND (reference sequence). The CDR3 is 15 residues long. Trimming left V 3 bases short and J 0 bases short, with 11 bases between. CDR3 amino acids: CASSITGPLNTEAFF. The CDR3, as DNA: TGTGCCAGTAGTATTACGGGGCCATTGAACACTGAAGCTTTCTTT. The full variable domain, its missing parts supplied by reference TRBV19 and TRBJ1-1, is DGGITQSPKYLFRKEGQNVTLSCEQNLNHDAMYWYRQDPGQGLRLIYYSQIVNDFQKGDIAEGYSVSREKKESFPLTVTSAQKNPTAFYLCASSITGPLNTEAFFGQGTRLTVV.

The CDR3 sequence: CASRRRAQGNTDTQYF. Here the CDR3 DNA reads TGTGCCAGCAGAAGAAGGGCCCAAGGAAACACAGATACGCAGTATTTT. This chain connects TRBV7-3 to TRBJ2-3; D gene ambiguous. Germline CDR1 reads SGHTA; CDR2 reads FQGTGA. The CDR3 runs 16 residues. The V gene lost 6 bases and the J gene lost 2 bases, with 18 bases spanning the gap.

The J gene is TRBJ2-7, the V gene TRBV4-2; 8 positions match TRBD2. This CDR3 has 14 amino acids. Germline V lookup: CDR1 LGHNA, CDR2 YNFKEQ. V lost 3 bases, J lost 1 base, and 2 bases stayed unmatched. The CDR3 protein is CASSQPGGSYEQYF. The CDR3 bases are TGTGCCAGCAGCCAGCCGGGAGGGTCCTACGAGCAGTACTTC.